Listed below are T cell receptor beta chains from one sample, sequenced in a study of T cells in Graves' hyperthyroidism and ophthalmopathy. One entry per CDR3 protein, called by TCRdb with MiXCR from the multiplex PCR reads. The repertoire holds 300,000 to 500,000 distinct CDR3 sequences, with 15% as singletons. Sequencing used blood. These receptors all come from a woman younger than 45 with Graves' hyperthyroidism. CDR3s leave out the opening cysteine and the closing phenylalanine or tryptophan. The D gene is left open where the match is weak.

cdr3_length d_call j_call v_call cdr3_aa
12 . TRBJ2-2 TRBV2 ASSGLVNTGELF
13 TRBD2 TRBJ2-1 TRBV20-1 SASSPASGSNEQF
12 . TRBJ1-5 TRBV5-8 ASSVAGSNQPQH
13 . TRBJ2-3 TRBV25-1 ASSEFGGSTDTQY
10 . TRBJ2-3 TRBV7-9 ASSFGEGTQY
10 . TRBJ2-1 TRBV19 ASSISFFQQF
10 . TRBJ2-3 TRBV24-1 ATSDYTDTQY
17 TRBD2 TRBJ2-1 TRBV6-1 ASSEGGTSGRRLYNEQF
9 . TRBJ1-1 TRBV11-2 ASSLEQEAF
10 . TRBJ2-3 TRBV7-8 ASSLQAPTQY
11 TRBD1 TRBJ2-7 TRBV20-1 SARTGVSYEQY
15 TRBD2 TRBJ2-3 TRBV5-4 ASSLVPAGRGTDTQY
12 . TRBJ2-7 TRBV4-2 ASSQDGVGREQY
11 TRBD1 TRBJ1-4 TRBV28 ASSTGVEEKLF
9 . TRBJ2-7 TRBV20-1 SAQEDYEQY
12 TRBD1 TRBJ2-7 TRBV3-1 ASSQTGGTYEQY
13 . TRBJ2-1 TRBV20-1 SARGSRREDNEQF
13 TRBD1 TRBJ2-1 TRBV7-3 ASRKTGTGIDEQF
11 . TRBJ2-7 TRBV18 ASSPEVVYEQY
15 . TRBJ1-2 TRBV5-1 ASSLESPGRSNYGYT
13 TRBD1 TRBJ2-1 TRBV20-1 SATRDRGGVNEQF
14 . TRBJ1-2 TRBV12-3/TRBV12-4 ASSPARFPENYGYT
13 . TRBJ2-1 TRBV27 ASSPGGALRNEQF
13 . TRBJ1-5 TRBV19 ASSPDAGSNQPQH
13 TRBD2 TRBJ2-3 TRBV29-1 SVKSSGSSTDTQY
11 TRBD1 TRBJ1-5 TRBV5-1 ASSWTGDQPQH
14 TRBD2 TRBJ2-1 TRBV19 ASRGLAGSSYNEQF
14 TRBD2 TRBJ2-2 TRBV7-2 ASSLVAGGNTGELF
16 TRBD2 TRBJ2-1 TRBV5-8 ASSLSRLAGYSYNEQF
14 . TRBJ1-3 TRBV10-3 AISEGSGSSGNTIY
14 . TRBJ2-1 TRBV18 ASSRFSSSSYNEQF
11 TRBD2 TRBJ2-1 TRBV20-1 SSGLAGYNEQF
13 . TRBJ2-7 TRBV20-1 SARDGRGDPYEQY
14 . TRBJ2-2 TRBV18 ASSPVGQGNTGELF
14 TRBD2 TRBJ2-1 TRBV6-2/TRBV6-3 ASSRGGLAGYNEQF
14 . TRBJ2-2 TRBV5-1 ASSPAITANTGELF
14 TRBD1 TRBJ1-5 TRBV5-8 ASSVTGLGSNQPQH
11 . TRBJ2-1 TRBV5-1 ASSFRGEGEQF
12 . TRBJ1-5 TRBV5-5 ASSLEPSNQPQH
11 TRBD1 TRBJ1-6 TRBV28 ASRQGYNSPLH
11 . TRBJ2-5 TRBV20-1 SASSRNQETQY
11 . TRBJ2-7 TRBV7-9 ASSLEEGSEQY
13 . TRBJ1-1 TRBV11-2 ASSPNPIGNTEAF
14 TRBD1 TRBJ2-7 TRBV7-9 ASNHNSGTDAYEQY
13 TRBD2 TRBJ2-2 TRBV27 ASSLVAGVTGELF
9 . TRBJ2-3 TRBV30 AWDEWATQY
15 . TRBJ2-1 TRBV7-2 ASSLANRGRSYNEQF
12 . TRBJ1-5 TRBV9 ASSIDSNNQPQH